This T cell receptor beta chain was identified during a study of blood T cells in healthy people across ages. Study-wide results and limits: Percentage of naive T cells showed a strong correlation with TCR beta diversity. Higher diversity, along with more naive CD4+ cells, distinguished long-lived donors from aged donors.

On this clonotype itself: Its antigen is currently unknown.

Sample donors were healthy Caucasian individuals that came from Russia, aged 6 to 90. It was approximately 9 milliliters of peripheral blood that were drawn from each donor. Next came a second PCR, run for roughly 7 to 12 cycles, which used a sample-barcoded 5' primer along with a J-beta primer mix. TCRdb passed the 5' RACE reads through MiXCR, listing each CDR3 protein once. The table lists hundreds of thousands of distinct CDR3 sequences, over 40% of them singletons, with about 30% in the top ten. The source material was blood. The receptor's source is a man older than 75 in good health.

CDR3 DNA: TGTGCCACCTCCCCCGGGGGTAGCACAGATACGCAGTATTTT. Its translation: CATSPGGSTDTQYF. The V call is TRBV28, the J call TRBJ2-3; perhaps TRBD2 as D (6 bases). From germline, CDR1 is MDHEN and CDR2 SYDVKM. The V and J ends lost 10 bases and 0 bases respectively, with 14 bases between them. The CDR3 extends over 14 amino acids.